The 28 T cell receptor beta chains in this list originate from one sample, sequenced in a study of monozygotic twins with inflammatory bowel disease. TCRdb reprocessed the 5' RACE reads and stores each CDR3 protein as one record, lacking DNA. In all, the sample yields fewer than 550,000 distinct CDR3 sequences. Sequenced input: blood. The receptor set was obtained from a human donor with ulcerative colitis or Crohn's disease, or a healthy co-twin of an affected twin (not recorded which).

V is TRBV7-8 and J is TRBJ2-3; no DNA is available, so the TRBD1 call from TCRdb remains unchecked. Germline-derived CDR1 and CDR2 are SGHVS and FQNEAQ. This CDR3 has 15 amino acids. CDR3 sequence reads: CASTFWGGPTDTQYF.

The rearrangement uses TRBV6-2 or TRBV6-3 and TRBJ2-1. Germline CDR1 reads MNHEY; CDR2 reads SVGEGT. This CDR3 has 16 amino acids. The CDR3: CASSSRVQAAYNEQFF.

The chain combines TRBV12-3 or TRBV12-4 with TRBJ1-2. CDR3 length: 16 amino acids. The CDR3 sequence: CASSRYPLATNYGYTF.

This rearrangement joins TRBV6-1 to TRBJ2-7; the D call of TRBD2 rests on TCRdb alone, since no DNA is present to check it. From germline, CDR1 is MNHNS and CDR2 SASEGT. The length of the CDR3 is 15 residues. CDR3 residues: CASRGTSGLSYEQYF.

The gene calls are TRBV9 and TRBJ2-2. CDR1 is SGDLS, CDR2 YYNGEE, per germline. There are 15 residues in the CDR3. CDR3 residues: CASSVALANTGELFF.

The CDR3 loop is CASSPGQGSSNEKLFF. The chain combines TRBV5-1 with TRBJ1-4; TCRdb names TRBD1, which stays unverified in the absence of DNA. The CDR3 extends over 16 amino acids. CDR1 and CDR2 (germline): SGHRS, YFSETQ.

V is TRBV11-3 and J is TRBJ2-3; as DNA is missing, the TRBD1 call by TCRdb cannot be tested. The CDR3 contains 13 residues. CDR1 and CDR2 (germline): SGHNT, YENEEA. Here the CDR3 reads CASSFNREDTQYF.

V gene TRBV20-1 combines with J gene TRBJ2-4; without DNA, the TCRdb call of TRBD2 cannot be checked. The CDR3 spans 11 residues. The germline V gene encodes CDR1 DFQATT and CDR2 SNEGSKA (reference sequence). CDR3 residues: CSVPLGKAKYF.

This chain links TRBV7-8 with TRBJ2-7. CDR3 length: 14 amino acids. Germline assignment: CDR1 SGHVS and CDR2 FQNEAQ. The CDR3: CASSLDRHSYEQYF.

V usage is TRBV5-1 and J usage is TRBJ2-7; TCRdb's D call, TRBD2, is unchecked because there is no DNA. This CDR3 region has 15 residues. CDR1 and CDR2 from the germline V gene are SGHRS and YFSETQ. CDR3 amino acids: CASSLGLAGEEEQYF.

The chain combines TRBV20-1 with TRBJ2-7; TCRdb's D call of TRBD1 is untestable without DNA. The CDR3 is 14 residues long. From germline, CDR1 is DFQATT and CDR2 SNEGSKA (reference sequence). This CDR3 reads CSARSTDSSYEQYF.

The V call is TRBV5-1, the J call TRBJ1-1; TCRdb lists TRBD1, though no DNA is available to test this call. The CDR3 contains 15 residues. Germline CDR1 SGHRS, CDR2 YFSETQ. The CDR3 region is CASSMSGTGNTEAFF.

J is TRBJ1-1 and V is TRBV6-5. The CDR3 is made up of 13 amino acids. The germline CDR1 and CDR2 sequences are MNHEY and SVGAGI. The CDR3: CASSDILNTEAFF.

The chain has TRBV7-9 and TRBJ2-3. The CDR3 covers 13 residues. CDR1 and CDR2 (germline): SEHNR, FQNEAQ (reference sequence). CDR3 in amino acids: CASSISHTDTQYF.

This chain links TRBV4-3 with TRBJ1-6. This CDR3 region has 14 residues. CDR1 and CDR2 (germline): LGHNA, YSLEER. CDR3: CASSPYTNNSPLHF.

The chain employs TRBV5-1 and TRBJ2-3; as DNA is missing, the TRBD2 call by TCRdb cannot be tested. In germline, CDR1 is SGHRS, CDR2 YFSETQ. CDR3 size: 13 residues. The CDR3 sequence is CASSADEGDTQYF.

The rearrangement uses TRBV5-1 and TRBJ2-3; TCRdb's D call, TRBD1, is unchecked because there is no DNA. The CDR3 sequence is 15 residues long. The germline V gene has CDR1 SGHRS and CDR2 YFSETQ. CDR3 in amino acids: CASSPWGSSTDTQYF.

The chain recombines TRBV18 with TRBJ1-4. There are 14 residues in the CDR3. Germline CDR1 KGHSH, CDR2 LQKENI. This chain's CDR3 is CASSLPGTNEKLFF.

CDR3 sequence reads: CASSRQGRNYNEQFF. The gene calls are TRBV5-1 and TRBJ2-1; there is no DNA to check the TCRdb D call of TRBD1. This CDR3 is 15 amino acids long. The germline CDR1 and CDR2 sequences are SGHRS and YFSETQ. Complete variable domain (other parts from reference TRBV5-1 and TRBJ2-1): KAGVTQTPRYLIKTRGQQVTLSCSPISGHRSVSWYQQTPGQGLQFLFEYFSETQRNKGNFPGRFSGRQFSNSRSEMNVSTLELGDSALYLCASSRQGRNYNEQFFGPGTRLTVL.

CDR3: CSAPRTSSQETQYF. The chain uses TRBV20-1 and TRBJ2-5; as DNA is missing, the TRBD2 call by TCRdb cannot be tested. The CDR3 is 14 residues long. From germline, CDR1 is DFQATT and CDR2 SNEGSKA (reference sequence).

The chain recombines TRBV15 with TRBJ2-7; TCRdb designates TRBD1, a call that cannot be tested without DNA. Germline CDR1 is LNHNV and CDR2 is YYDKDF (reference sequence). There are 16 residues in the CDR3. The CDR3 loop reads CATSKTGTGARNEQYF.

The rearrangement uses TRBV5-1 and TRBJ2-5; TCRdb outputs TRBD1, but without DNA this stays unchecked. There are 16 residues in the CDR3. Per germline, CDR1 SGHRS and CDR2 YFSETQ. The CDR3 loop is CASSSYPGGLEETQYF.

The chain combines TRBV5-1 with TRBJ2-3; the D gene TCRdb calls, TRBD2, cannot be checked with no DNA. This CDR3 region has 12 residues. Looked up from germline, CDR1 is SGHRS and CDR2 is YFSETQ. Here the CDR3 reads CASSLVPATQYF.

The V call is TRBV3-1, the J call TRBJ1-3. The CDR3 covers 14 residues. CDR1 is LGHDT and CDR2 is YNNKEL in the germline V gene (reference sequence). The chain's CDR3 is CASSQGTSGNTIYF.

The rearrangement links TRBV27 to TRBJ2-7; without DNA, the TCRdb call of TRBD2 cannot be checked. In germline, CDR1 is MNHEY, CDR2 SMNVEV (reference sequence). This CDR3 contains 12 residues. The CDR3 here is CASSPVGEEQYF.

The chain employs TRBV19 and TRBJ1-5; TCRdb calls TRBD1, which cannot be checked without DNA. Germline V gives CDR1 LNHDA, CDR2 SQIVND (reference sequence). The CDR3 spans 16 residues. CDR3 residues: CASSGIQDRGYQPQHF.

The V and J genes are TRBV29-1 and TRBJ2-1. From germline, CDR1 is SQVTM and CDR2 ANQGSEA. CDR3 length equals 12 residues. CDR3 amino acids: CSVASQHNEQFF.

This chain joins TRBV7-2 and TRBJ1-2; lacking DNA, the TRBD1 call made by TCRdb goes unchecked. Germline CDR1 reads SGHTA; CDR2 reads FQGNSA. The CDR3 totals 14 residues. This chain's CDR3 is CASNQGQPNYGYTF.